This TCR beta chain comes out of a study of T-cell memory formation after mild COVID-19. The V end lost 3 bases, the J end lost 5 bases, and 8 bases lay between the germline ends. Germline CDR1 reads SGHVS; CDR2 reads FQNEAQ. This CDR3 has 13 amino acids. TCRdb recomputed calls from the 5' RACE reads with MiXCR, one row per CDR3 protein. The sample has 470,000 or so distinct CDR3 sequences, about a sixth seen once; the top ten hold roughly a fifth. The sequenced material came from PBMCs or a T cell subset sorted from them (not recorded which). The receptor comes from a man aged 18-30 years who had mild COVID-19 (a few samples of this study predate the infection). Cell type and time point are not known. This rearrangement joins TRBV7-8 to TRBJ1-5; no firm D call. The CDR3 region has the DNA TGTGCCAGCAGCTTGGCACAAGATCAGCCCCAGCATTTT. Residues: CASSLAQDQPQHF.